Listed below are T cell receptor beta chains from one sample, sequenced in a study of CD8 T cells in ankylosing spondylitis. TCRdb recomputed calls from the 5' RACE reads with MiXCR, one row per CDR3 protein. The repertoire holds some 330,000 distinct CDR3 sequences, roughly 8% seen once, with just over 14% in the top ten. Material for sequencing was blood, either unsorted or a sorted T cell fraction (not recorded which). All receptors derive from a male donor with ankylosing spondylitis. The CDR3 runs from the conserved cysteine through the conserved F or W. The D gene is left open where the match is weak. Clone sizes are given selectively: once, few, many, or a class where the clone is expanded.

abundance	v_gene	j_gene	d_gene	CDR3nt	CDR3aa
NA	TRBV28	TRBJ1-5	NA	TGTGCCAGCAGTTTGGGGACCCAAGGAGGCAATCAGCCCCAGCATTTT	CASSLGTQGGNQPQHF
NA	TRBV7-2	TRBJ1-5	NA	TGTGCCAGCACCGGTCAGCCAGGGGATCAGCCCCAGCATTTT	CASTGQPGDQPQHF
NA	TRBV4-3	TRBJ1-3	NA	TGCGCCAGCAGCCAAGCGCCAGGGGAGTCTGGAAACACCATATATTTT	CASSQAPGESGNTIYF
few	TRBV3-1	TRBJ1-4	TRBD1	TGTGCCAGCAGCCAAGGACTACGGGACAGGGTTGAGAAACTGTTTTTT	CASSQGLRDRVEKLFF
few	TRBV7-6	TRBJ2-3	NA	TGTGCCAGCAGCCTAGTAGGGAACGCAGATACGCAGTATTTT	CASSLVGNADTQYF
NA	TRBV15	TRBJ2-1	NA	TGTGCCACCAGCAGAGATTTCGCGGGGGCAATTAGCTTAAATGAGCAGTTCTTC	CATSRDFAGAISLNEQFF
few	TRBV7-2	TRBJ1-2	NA	TGTGCCAGCAGCTTACAACGGGGGGAGACCCAATACACCTTC	CASSLQRGETQYTF
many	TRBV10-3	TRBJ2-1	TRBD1	TGTGCCATCAGCCGGGACAGGGGTGATGAGCAGTTCTTC	CAISRDRGDEQFF
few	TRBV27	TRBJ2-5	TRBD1	TGTGCCACCGGGACAGGGACACAAGAGACCCAGTACTTC	CATGTGTQETQYF
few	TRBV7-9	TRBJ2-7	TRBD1	TGTGCCAGCAGCTTAGCGACAGGGGTGCCCGGTGACGAGCAGTACTTC	CASSLATGVPGDEQYF
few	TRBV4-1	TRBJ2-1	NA	TGCGCCAGCAGCCAAGTCTTGACAGAATACTACAATGAGCAGTTCTTC	CASSQVLTEYYNEQFF
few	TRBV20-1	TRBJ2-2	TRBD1	TGCAGTGCTAGAGACCGGGACAGGGCCACCGGGGAGCTGTTTTTT	CSARDRDRATGELFF
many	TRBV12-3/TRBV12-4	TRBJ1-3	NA	TGTGCCAGCAGTTTTGAGGGGTTCCCGGGAAACACCATATATTTT	CASSFEGFPGNTIYF
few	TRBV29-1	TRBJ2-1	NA	TGCAGCGGGGGACTTCGTGAGCAGTTCTTC	CSGGLREQFF
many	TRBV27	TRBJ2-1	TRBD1	TGTGCCAGCAGTTCCGACAGGGGGCTCTACAATGAGCAGTTCTTC	CASSSDRGLYNEQFF
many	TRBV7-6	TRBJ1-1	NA	TGTGCCAGCAGCTTAGAGGGTTACACAGGATCTGAAGCTTTCTTT	CASSLEGYTGSEAFF
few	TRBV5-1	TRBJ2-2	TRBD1	TGCGCCAGCAGTCTGCTGAGGACAGGTTCGAACACCGGGGAGCTGTTTTTT	CASSLLRTGSNTGELFF
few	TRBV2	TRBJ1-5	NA	TGTGCCAGCAGTGATGTCAGGAGCAATCAGCCCCAGCATTTT	CASSDVRSNQPQHF
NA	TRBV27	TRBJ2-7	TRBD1	TGTGCCAGCAGTTCATGGGACAGGACGTTCGAGCAGTACTTC	CASSSWDRTFEQYF
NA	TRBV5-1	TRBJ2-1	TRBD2	TGCGCCAGCAGCTTGGCCCCTAGCGGGGATTACAATGAGCAGTTCTTC	CASSLAPSGDYNEQFF